This T cell receptor beta chain was obtained from a study of blood T cell repertoires in COVID-19 (dated by TCRdb to 2020 to 2021). Describing the broader study: The collaborator samples originated in the United States, Italy and Spain and spanned the acute and convalescent phases of COVID-19. Deeply sampled blood TCRbeta repertoires from subjects exposed to, actively infected with, or recovered from COVID-19 were included in the dataset. The samples were drawn from the first 160 participants of the ongoing ImmuneRACE study and from 950 to 1,500 subjects provided by 6 global collaborators. The material from the prospective study consisted of cDNA or gDNA derived from T cells, B-cell-depleted T cells, or PBMCs. The sample metadata nearly always contained a de-identified subject ID, COVID-19 status, age in years and sex. Where available, HLA class I and class II types were obtained from metadata supplied by the sample provider rather than from assay-based typing. The repertoires were released in a freely available public database intended as a resource for research on the immune response to SARS-CoV-2. The paper's findings and limits, for the study overall: How much clinical and demographic metadata was included differed by source and by participant, and the metadata was provided uncurated.

Whole blood was collected in K2EDTA tubes by collaborating institutions according to the institutions' own protocols. For TCRbeta analysis, collaborator samples were shipped as frozen whole blood, as isolated PBMCs, or as DNA extracted from either sample type. TCRbeta CDR3 regions were amplified from genomic DNA using the immunoSEQ Assay, a bias-controlled multiplex PCR. In the original analysis: Within the assay, amplification of reference gene primers was used to estimate how many nucleated cells each sample contained. Sequence reads were collapsed and filtered to measure the absolute abundance of every unique TCRbeta CDR3 rearrangement. Productive Simpson clonality was computed per sample as the square root of Simpson's diversity index over productive rearrangements. In TCRdb, the immuneACCESS table is reduced to in-frame sequences with V and J assigned. These tables do not hold every clone; where another copy was compared, an unresolved V gene accounts for under half, and the others remain unexplained. D and trimming come from the DNA, and the V and J calls and clone size come from that table. In this sample the table shows 35,000 to 55,000 clones, roughly 84% of which occur a single time. The top ten hold 13% of the sample.

A note on this clone: The clone's antigen remains unknown. Qualities for individual bases were not recorded, and no much larger clone is one base off.

There are 13 amino acids in the CDR3, from cysteine to phenylalanine inclusive. Kept here is only the CDR3 DNA, which spans 39 bases and is read in frame from base 1. V trim: 11 bases; J trim: 4 bases; unmatched bases: 8. Sequences SNHLY (CDR1) and FYNNEI (CDR2) are obtained from the germline V gene. The sample consisted of peripheral blood. The rearrangement joined TRBV2 to TRBJ2-1, with TRBD2 identical over 7 junction bases. This receptor was identified in a woman in her 70s in a cohort sampled during active COVID-19. The CDR3 loop reads CAGAAGVYNEQFF. DNA sequence: TGTGCCGGAGCCGCGGGAGTGTACAATGAGCAGTTCTTC.